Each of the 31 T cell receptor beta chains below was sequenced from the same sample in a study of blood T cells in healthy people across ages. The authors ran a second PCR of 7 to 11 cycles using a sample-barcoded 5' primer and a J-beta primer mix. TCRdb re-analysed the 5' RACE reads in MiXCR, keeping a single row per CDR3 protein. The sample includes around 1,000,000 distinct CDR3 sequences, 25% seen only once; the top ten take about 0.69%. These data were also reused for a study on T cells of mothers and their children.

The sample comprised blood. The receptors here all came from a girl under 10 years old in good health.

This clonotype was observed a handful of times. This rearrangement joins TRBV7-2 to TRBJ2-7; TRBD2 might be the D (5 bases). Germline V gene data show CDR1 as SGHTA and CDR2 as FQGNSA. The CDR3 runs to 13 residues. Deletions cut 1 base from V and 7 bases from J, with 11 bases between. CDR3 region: CTSSLGGPGEQYF. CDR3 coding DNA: TGTACCAGCAGCTTAGGCGGGCCGGGGGAGCAGTACTTC.

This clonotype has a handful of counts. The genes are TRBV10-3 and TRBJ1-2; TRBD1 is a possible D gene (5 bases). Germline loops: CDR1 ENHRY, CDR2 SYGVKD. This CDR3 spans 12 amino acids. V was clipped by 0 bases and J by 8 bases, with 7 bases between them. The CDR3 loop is CAISESGEGYTF. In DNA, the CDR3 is TGTGCCATCAGTGAGTCGGGGGAGGGCTACACCTTC.

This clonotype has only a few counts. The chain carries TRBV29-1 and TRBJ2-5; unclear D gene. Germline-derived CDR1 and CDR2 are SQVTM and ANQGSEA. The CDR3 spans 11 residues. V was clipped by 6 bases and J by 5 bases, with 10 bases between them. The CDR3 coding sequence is TGCAGCGTCAAAATAGGGGAGACCCAGTACTTC. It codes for CSVKIGETQYF.

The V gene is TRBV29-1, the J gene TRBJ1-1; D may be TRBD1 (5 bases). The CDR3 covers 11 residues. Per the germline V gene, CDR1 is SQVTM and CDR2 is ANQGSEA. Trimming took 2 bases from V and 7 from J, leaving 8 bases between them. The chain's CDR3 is CSVERGNEAFF. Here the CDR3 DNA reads TGCAGCGTTGAAAGGGGTAATGAAGCTTTCTTT.

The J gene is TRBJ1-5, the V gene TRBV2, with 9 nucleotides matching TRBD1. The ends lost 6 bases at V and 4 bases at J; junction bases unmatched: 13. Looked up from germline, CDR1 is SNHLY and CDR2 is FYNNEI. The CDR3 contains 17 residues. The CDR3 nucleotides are TGTGCCAGCAGAGAAAAGGACAGGGGATATAGGAATCAGCCCCAGCATTTT. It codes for CASREKDRGYRNQPQHF.

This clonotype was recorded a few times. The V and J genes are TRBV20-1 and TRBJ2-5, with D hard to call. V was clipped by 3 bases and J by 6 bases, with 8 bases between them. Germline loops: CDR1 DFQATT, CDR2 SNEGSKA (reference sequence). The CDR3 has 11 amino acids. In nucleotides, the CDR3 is TGCAGTGCTAGCGGTGAGAAGACCCAGTACTTC. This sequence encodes CSASGEKTQYF.

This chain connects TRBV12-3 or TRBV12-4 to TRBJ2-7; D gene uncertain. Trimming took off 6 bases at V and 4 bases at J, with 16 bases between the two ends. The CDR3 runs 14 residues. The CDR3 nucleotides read TGTGCCAGCAGAACATCACTGCCACAGTACGAGCAGTACTTC. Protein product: CASRTSLPQYEQYF.

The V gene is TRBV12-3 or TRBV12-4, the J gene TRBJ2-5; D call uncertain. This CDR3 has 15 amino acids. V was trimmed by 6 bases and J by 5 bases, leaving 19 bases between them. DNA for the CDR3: TGTGCCAGCAGCCAAAGGGTCCTCTTGGCGGAGACCCAGTACTTC. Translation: CASSQRVLLAETQYF.

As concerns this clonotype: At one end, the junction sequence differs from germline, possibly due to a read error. The CDR3 DNA is TGTGCCAGCAGCCTTGGACACCTTTCCCTAGGGGAGACCCAGTATTTC. This gives the protein CASSLGHLSLGETQYF. This sequence joins TRBV11-2 and TRBJ2-5; D tentatively fits TRBD1 or TRBD2 (5 bases each). The CDR3 has 16 residues. The germline gives CDR1 SGHAT, CDR2 FQNNGV. Complete variable domain (other parts from reference TRBV11-2 and TRBJ2-5): EAGVAQSPRYKIIEKRQSVAFWCNPISGHATLYWYQQILGQGPKLLIQFQNNGVVDDSQLPKDRFSAERLKGVDSTLKIQPAKLEDSAVYLCASSLGHLSLGETQYFGPGTRLLVL.

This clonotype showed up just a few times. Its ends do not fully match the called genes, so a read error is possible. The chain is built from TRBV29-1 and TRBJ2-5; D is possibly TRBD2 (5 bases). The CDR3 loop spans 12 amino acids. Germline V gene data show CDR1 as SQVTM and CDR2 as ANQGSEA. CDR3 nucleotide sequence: TGCGGCGTTGAGGGAGAGGCAGAGACCCAGTACTTC. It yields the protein CGVEGEAETQYF.

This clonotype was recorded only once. The CDR3 DNA sequence: TGTGCCAGCAGCCGATCGTTGCGGAACTATGATAACAATGAGCAGTTCTTC. Its translation is CASSRSLRNYDNNEQFF. V usage is TRBV3-1 and J usage is TRBJ2-1; no definite D call. V lost 4 bases and J 5 bases, leaving 21 bases between the germline ends. Germline CDR1 and CDR2: LGHDT and YNNKEL (reference sequence). The CDR3 runs 17 residues.

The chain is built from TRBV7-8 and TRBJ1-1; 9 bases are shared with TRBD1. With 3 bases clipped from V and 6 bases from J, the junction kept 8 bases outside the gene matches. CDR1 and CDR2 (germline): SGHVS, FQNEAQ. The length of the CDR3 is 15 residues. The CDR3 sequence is CASSFTRTGVPEAFF. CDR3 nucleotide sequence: TGTGCCAGCAGCTTTACTAGGACAGGGGTCCCTGAAGCTTTCTTT. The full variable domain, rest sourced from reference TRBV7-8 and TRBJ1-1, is GAGVSQSPRYKVAKRGQDVALRCDPISGHVSLFWYQQALGQGPEFLTYFQNEAQLDKSGLPSDRFFAERPEGSVSTLKIQRTQQEDSAVYLCASSFTRTGVPEAFFGQGTRLTVV.

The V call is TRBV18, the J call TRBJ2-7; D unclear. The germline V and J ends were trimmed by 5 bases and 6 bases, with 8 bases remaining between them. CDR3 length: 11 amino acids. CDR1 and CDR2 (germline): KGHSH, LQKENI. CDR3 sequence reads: CASSGEVEQYF. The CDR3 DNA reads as TGTGCCAGCTCAGGTGAGGTCGAGCAGTACTTC.

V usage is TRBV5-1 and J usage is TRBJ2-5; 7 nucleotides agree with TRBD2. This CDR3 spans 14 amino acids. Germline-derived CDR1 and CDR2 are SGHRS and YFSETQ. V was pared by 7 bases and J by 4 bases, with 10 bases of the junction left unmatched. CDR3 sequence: CASSTSSGGETQYF. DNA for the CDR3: TGCGCCAGCTCGACCTCTAGCGGTGGAGAGACCCAGTACTTC.

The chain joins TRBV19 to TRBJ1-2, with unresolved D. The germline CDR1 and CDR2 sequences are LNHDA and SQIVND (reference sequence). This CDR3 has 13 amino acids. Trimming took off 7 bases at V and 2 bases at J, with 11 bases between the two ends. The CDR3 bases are TGTGCCAGTATCGGTGGAGAAAACTATGGCTACACCTTC. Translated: CASIGGENYGYTF.

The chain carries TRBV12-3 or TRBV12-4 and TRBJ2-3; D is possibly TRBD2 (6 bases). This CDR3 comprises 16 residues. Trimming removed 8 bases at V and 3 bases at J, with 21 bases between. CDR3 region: CASGSGVNLWTDTQYF. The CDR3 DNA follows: TGTGCCAGCGGGTCGGGGGTAAATCTATGGACAGATACGCAGTATTTT.

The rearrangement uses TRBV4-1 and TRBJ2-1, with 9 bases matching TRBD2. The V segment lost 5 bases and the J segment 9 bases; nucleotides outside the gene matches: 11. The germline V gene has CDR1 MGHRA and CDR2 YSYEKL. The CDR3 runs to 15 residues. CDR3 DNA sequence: TGCGCCAGCAGCATGCTAGCGGGGCTTGGAGGTGAGCAGTTCTTC. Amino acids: CASSMLAGLGGEQFF.

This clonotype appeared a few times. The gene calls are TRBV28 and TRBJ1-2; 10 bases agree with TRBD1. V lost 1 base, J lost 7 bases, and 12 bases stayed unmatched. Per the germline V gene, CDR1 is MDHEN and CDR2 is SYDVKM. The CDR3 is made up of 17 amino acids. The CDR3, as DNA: TGTGCCAGCAGTTTATACCAGTGGACAGGGGGTTTTGGTGGCTACACCTTC. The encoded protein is CASSLYQWTGGFGGYTF.

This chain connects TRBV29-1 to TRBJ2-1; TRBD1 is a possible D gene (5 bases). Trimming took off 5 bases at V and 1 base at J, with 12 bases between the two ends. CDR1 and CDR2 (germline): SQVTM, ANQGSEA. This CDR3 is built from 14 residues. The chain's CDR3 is CSVPGQGSYNEQFF. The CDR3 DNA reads TGCAGCGTTCCCGGGCAGGGTTCCTACAATGAGCAGTTCTTC.

This chain's CDR3 is CASRARGEETQYF. The CDR3 coding sequence is TGCGCCAGCAGAGCGCGGGGAGAAGAGACCCAGTACTTC. The V gene is TRBV5-1, the J gene TRBJ2-5; tentative D call: TRBD2 (6 bases). The CDR3 runs 13 residues. Germline V gene sequence: CDR1 SGHRS, CDR2 YFSETQ. Trimming removed 5 bases from V and 3 bases from J, with 11 bases in between. The variable domain in full, completed from reference TRBV5-1 and TRBJ2-5, reads KAGVTQTPRYLIKTRGQQVTLSCSPISGHRSVSWYQQTPGQGLQFLFEYFSETQRNKGNFPGRFSGRQFSNSRSEMNVSTLELGDSALYLCASRARGEETQYFGPGTRLLVL.

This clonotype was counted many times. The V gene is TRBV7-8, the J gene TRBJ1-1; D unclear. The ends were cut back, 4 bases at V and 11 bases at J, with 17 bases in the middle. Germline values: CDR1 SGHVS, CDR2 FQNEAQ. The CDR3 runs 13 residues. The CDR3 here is CASSSPTGSGAFF. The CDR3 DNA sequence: TGTGCCAGCAGCTCTCCGACGGGGTCGGGGGCTTTCTTT.

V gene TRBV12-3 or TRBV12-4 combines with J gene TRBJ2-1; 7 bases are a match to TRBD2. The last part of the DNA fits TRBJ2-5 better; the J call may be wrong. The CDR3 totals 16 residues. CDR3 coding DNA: TGTGCCAGCAGTTTAAGCCAGCGGGGCCAAGGAGAGACCCAGTACTTC. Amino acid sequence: CASSLSQRGQGETQYF.

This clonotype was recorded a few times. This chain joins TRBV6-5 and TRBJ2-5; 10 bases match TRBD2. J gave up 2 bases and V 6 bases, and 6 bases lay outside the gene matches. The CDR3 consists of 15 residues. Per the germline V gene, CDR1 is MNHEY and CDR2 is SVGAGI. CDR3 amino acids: CASSPGLAVQETQYF. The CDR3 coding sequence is TGTGCCAGCAGCCCCGGACTAGCGGTACAAGAGACCCAGTACTTC.

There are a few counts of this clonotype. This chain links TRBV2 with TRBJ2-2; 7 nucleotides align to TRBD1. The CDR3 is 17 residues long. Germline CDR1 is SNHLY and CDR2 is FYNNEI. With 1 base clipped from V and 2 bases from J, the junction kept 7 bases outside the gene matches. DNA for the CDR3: TGTGCCAGCAGTGAAGACATCTGGGACAGAAACACCGGGGAGCTGTTTTTT. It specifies CASSEDIWDRNTGELFF.

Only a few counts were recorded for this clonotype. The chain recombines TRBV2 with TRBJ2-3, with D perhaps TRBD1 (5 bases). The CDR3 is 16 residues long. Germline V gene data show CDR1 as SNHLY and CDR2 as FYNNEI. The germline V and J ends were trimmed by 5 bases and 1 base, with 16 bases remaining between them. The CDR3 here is CASSPKGISRTDTQYF. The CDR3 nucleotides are TGTGCCAGCAGTCCTAAGGGGATCTCTCGCACAGATACGCAGTATTTT.

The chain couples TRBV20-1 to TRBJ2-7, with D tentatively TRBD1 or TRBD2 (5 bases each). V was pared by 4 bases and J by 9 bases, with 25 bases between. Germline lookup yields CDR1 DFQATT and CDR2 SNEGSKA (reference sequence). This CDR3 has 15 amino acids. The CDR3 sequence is CSAISGASPTKVQYF. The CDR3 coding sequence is TGCAGTGCTATCTCCGGGGCCTCTCCTACGAAGGTGCAGTACTTC.

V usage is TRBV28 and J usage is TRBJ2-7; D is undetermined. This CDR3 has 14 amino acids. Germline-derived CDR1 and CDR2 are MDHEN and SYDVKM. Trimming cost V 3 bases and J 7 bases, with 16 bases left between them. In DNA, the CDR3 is TGTGCCAGCAGTTTGAGGTTGGCCCCCGGGGAGCAGTACTTC. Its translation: CASSLRLAPGEQYF.

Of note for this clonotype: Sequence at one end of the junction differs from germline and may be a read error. The CDR3 region has the DNA TGTGCCACTAAAGGGGAACTAGATTCGGATGAGCAGTCCTTC. Translating it yields CATKGELDSDEQSF. The V and J genes are TRBV6-5 and TRBJ2-1; D tentatively fits TRBD1 or TRBD2 (5 bases each). The CDR3 is 14 amino acids. The germline gives CDR1 MNHEY, CDR2 SVGAGI.

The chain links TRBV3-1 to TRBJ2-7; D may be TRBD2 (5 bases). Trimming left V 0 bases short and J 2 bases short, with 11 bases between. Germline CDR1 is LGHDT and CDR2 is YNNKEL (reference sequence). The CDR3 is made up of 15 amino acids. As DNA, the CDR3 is TGTGCCAGCAGCCAAGATCTAGGACTCCCCTACGAGCAGTACTTC. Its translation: CASSQDLGLPYEQYF.

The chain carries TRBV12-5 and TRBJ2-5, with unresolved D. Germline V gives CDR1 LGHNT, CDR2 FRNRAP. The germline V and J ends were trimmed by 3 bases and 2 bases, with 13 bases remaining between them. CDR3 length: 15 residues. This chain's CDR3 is CASGFISKQQETQYF. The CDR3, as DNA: TGTGCTAGTGGTTTCATATCGAAACAGCAAGAGACCCAGTACTTC.

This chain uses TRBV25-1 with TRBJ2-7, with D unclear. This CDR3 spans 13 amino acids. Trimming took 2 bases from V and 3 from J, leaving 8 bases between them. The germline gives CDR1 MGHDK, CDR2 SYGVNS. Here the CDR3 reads CASSEESLYEQYF. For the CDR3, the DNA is TGTGCCAGCAGTGAAGAATCCCTCTACGAGCAGTACTTC.